This T cell receptor (beta chain) was recorded in a study of CD8 T cells in ankylosing spondylitis. In this sample, this clonotype turned up many times. CDR1 is ENHRY and CDR2 is SYGVKD in the germline V gene. The V gene lost 0 bases and the J gene lost 6 bases, with 14 bases spanning the gap. The CDR3 loop spans 16 amino acids. MiXCR, run by TCRdb on the 5' RACE reads, gives a single entry per CDR3 protein. The top ten hold around 1.5% of the sample, which has 45,000 or so distinct CDR3 sequences, about 10% seen once. The J gene is TRBJ2-2, the V gene TRBV10-3, with D perhaps given as TRBD1 or TRBD2 (6 bases each). Source material: blood, either unsorted or a sorted T cell fraction (not recorded which). The clonotype comes from a male donor with ankylosing spondylitis or in good health (not recorded which). The CDR3 loop is CAISESERRGSGELFF. The CDR3 bases are TGTGCCATCAGTGAGTCTGAGCGGAGGGGGTCCGGGGAGCTGTTTTTT.